This TCR beta chain originates from a study of T cells in Graves' hyperthyroidism and ophthalmopathy. This clonotype was counted many times. Antigen unknown. Overall study results and limits: For ophthalmopathy, model prediction preceded onset by a median 6.5 months.

The definition of stable Graves' hyperthyroidism was no ophthalmopathy progression within 18 months. The hyperthyroidism patients had all been newly diagnosed, and their disease duration was under 2 months. Their ages ranged from 18 to 65 years. 10 ml of fresh peripheral blood supplied the PBMCs. The V end lost 5 bases, the J end lost 5 bases, and 18 bases lay between the germline ends. The CDR3 sequence is 15 residues long. The germline CDR1 and CDR2 sequences are ENHRY and SYGVKD. From RNA transcripts, TCR beta CDR3 regions were amplified. HTBI primers were used for first-round RT-PCR of the TCR CDR3. TCRdb recomputed calls from the multiplex PCR reads with MiXCR, one row per CDR3 protein. The sample yields over 650,000 distinct CDR3 sequences, about 15% seen once.

This rearrangement joins TRBV10-3 to TRBJ1-2, with D possibly TRBD1 on 6 matching bases. The clonotype was recovered from a man aged 18 to 30 with Graves' hyperthyroidism. Sample: blood. CDR3 nucleotides: TGTGCCATCAGTCCCTCGGGGGGCGGAGAGTATGGCTACACCTTC. This sequence encodes CAISPSGGGEYGYTF.